Ten or more counts support the clone carrying this T cell receptor beta chain. All patients were treatment-naive before thyroid surgery. Germline V gene sequence: CDR1 PRHDT, CDR2 FYEKMQ (reference sequence). V lost 6 bases and J 8 bases, leaving 22 bases between the germline ends. The CDR3 consists of 15 residues. These data come from a study of metastatic and nonmetastatic thyroid tumors. Turning to the study itself: Where malignant and benign thyroid patients were concerned, repertoires were compared across blood and tumor or nodule tissue.

TCRdb used MiXCR to call clones anew from the PCR reads. Of fewer than 25,000 clones listed, more than 20% were seen once; the top ten hold 71%. This receptor was identified in a male donor with papillary thyroid cancer or a benign thyroid nodule (not recorded which). Some clones in this sample may be carry-over from other donors' samples. Sequenced material: blood. The chain couples TRBV13 to TRBJ2-5; perhaps TRBD1 as D (5 bases). The CDR3 sequence is CASSSTWGWLRTQYF. In nucleotides, the CDR3 is TGTGCCAGCAGTTCGACGTGGGGCTGGCTGCGAACCCAGTACTTC.